This T cell receptor (beta chain) was sequenced in a study of T-cell reconstitution after alpha-beta-depleted transplantation in children. The library targeted TCRbeta and was prepared with unique molecular identifiers. TCRdb independently ran MiXCR on the PCR reads; one entry per CDR3 protein. The sample contains some 200,000 distinct CDR3 sequences, roughly 15% of which appear only once. Ten or more counts support this clonotype. V shed 4 bases and J 0 bases; nucleotides not matched to a gene: 6. The CDR3 runs to 15 residues. Per germline, CDR1 SGHAT and CDR2 FQNNGV. This sequence was found in a human donor who donated a stem cell graft to a child with acute lymphoblastic leukemia. The sample was PBMCs from the stem cell graft donor, taken from the stem cell graft. The J gene is TRBJ2-7, the V gene TRBV11-2, with 7 bases that match TRBD2. DNA for the CDR3: TGTGCCAGCAGCTGGGGAGCGGGGAGCTCCTACGAGCAGTACTTC. Its protein product is CASSWGAGSSYEQYF.